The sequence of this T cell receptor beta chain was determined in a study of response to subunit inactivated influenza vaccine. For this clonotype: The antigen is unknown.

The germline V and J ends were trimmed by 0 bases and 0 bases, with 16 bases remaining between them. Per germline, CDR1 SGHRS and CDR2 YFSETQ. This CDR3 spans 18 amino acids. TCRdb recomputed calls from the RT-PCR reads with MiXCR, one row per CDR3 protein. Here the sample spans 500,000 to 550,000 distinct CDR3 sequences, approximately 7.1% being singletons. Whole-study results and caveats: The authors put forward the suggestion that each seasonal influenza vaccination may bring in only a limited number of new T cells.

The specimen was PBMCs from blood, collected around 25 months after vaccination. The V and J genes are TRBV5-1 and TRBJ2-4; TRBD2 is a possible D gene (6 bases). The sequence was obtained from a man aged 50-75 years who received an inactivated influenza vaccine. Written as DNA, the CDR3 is TGCGCCAGCAGCTTGGAGGGCGGGGCAGTGCTAGCCAAAAACATTCAGTACTTC. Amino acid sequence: CASSLEGGAVLAKNIQYF.